This T cell receptor (beta chain) was identified during a study of PD-1 blockade in classical Hodgkin lymphoma. TCRdb's table, derived via immunoSEQ multiplex PCR, lists solely in-frame clones and lacks some. This sample has 30,000 or so clones; 65% to 90% occur once, and the top ten carry 2.4%. Each patient relapsed following autologous stem cell transplantation, and prior brentuximab vedotin exposure differed. Thawed PBMCs underwent magnetic negative selection to yield purified CD4+ T cells. The germline CDR1 and CDR2 sequences are LNHDA and SQIVND (reference sequence). This CDR3 has 16 amino acids. Trimming removed 5 bases from V and 4 bases from J; junction bases left unmatched: 8.

The TCR originated in a human donor with classical Hodgkin lymphoma. The gene calls are TRBV19 and TRBJ2-3, with 11 positions matching TRBD2. The sample here was CD4+ T cells from blood, taken at baseline. CDR3 DNA sequence: TGTGCCAGTAGTCCCGGTAGCGGGAGGGCCCCAGATACGCAGTATTTT. It codes for CASSPGSGRAPDTQYF.